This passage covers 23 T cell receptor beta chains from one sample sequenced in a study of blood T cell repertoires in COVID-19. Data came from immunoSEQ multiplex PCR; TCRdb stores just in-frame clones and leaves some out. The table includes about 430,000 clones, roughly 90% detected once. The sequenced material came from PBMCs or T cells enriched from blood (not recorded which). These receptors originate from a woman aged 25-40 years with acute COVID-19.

This CDR3 reads CASSTRDRGSIGYTF. CDR3 nucleotides: TGTGCCAGCAGTACCCGGGACAGGGGCTCAATTGGCTACACCTTC. The chain carries TRBV27 and TRBJ1-2, with 10 bases identical to TRBD1. Per the germline V gene, CDR1 is MNHEY and CDR2 is SMNVEV (reference sequence). J lost 7 bases, V lost 5 bases, and 10 bases had no gene match. The CDR3 contains 15 residues.

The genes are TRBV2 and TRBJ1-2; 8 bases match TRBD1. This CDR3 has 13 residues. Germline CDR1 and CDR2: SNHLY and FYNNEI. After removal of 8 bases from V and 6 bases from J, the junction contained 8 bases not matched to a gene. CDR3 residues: CASGQGGKNGYTF. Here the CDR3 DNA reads TGTGCCAGCGGACAGGGTGGGAAGAATGGCTACACCTTC. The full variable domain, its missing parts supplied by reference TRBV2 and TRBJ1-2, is EPEVTQTPSHQVTQMGQEVILRCVPISNHLYFYWYRQILGQKVEFLVSFYNNEISEKSEIFDDQFSVERPDGSNFTLKIRSTKLEDSAMYFCASGQGGKNGYTFGSGTRLTVV.

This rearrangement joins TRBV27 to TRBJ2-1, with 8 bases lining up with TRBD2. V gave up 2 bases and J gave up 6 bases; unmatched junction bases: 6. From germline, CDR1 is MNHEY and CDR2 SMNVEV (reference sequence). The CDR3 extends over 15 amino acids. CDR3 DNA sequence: TGTGCCAGCAGTTTAGGTAGCGGGGAACTCAATGAGCAGTTCTTC. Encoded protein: CASSLGSGELNEQFF.

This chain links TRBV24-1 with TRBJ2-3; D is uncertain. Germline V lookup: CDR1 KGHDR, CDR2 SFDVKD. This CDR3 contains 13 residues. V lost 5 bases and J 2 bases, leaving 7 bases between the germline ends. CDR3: CATSARFTDTQYF. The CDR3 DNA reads TGTGCCACCAGTGCCCGTTTCACAGATACGCAGTATTTT.

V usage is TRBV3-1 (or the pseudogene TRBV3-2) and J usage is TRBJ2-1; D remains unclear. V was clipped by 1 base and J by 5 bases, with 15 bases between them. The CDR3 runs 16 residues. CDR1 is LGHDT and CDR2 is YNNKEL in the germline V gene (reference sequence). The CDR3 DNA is TGTGCCAGCAGCCAAGTTCGGTGGGCCCGGAACAATGAGCAGTTCTTC. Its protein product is CASSQVRWARNNEQFF.

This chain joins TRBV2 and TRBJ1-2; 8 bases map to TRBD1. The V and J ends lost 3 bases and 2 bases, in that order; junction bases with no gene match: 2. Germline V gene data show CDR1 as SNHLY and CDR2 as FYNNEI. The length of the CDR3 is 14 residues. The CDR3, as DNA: TGTGCCAGCAGTGATCAGGGGGCGAACTATGGCTACACCTTC. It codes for CASSDQGANYGYTF.

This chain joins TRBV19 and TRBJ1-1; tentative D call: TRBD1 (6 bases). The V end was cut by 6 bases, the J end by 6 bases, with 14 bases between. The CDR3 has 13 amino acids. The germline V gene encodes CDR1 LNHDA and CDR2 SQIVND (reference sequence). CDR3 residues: CASRKQGKAEAFF. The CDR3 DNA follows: TGTGCCAGTAGAAAACAGGGAAAGGCTGAAGCTTTCTTT.

The CDR3 DNA is TGTGCCAGCAGTGATGTGAGGTCCGGGGAGCTGTTTTTT. It encodes CASSDVRSGELFF. The chain employs TRBV6-4 and TRBJ2-2, with D hard to call. Between the trimmed V and J ends, which lost 3 bases and 6 bases, there was a span of 8 bases. CDR3 length: 13 amino acids. The germline CDR1 and CDR2 sequences are MRHNA and SNTAGT.

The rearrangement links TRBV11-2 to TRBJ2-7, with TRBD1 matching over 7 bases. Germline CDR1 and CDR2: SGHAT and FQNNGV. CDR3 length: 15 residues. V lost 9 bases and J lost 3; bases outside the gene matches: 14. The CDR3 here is CARQGERDSYYEQYF. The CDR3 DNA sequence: TGTGCCAGGCAAGGGGAGAGGGACAGCTACTACGAGCAGTACTTC. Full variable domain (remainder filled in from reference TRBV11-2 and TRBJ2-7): EAGVAQSPRYKIIEKRQSVAFWCNPISGHATLYWYQQILGQGPKLLIQFQNNGVVDDSQLPKDRFSAERLKGVDSTLKIQPAKLEDSAVYLCARQGERDSYYEQYFGPGTRLTVT.

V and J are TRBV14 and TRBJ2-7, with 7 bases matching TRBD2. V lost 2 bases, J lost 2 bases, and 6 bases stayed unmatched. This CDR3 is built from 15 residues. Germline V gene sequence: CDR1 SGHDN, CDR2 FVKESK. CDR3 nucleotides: TGTGCCAGCAGCCAAAGGGGAGGGCAGACCTACGAGCAGTACTTC. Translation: CASSQRGGQTYEQYF.

In DNA, the CDR3 is TGTGCCAGCAGCGTAGAGGCAGGAATGAACACTGAAGCTTTCTTT. This codes for CASSVEAGMNTEAFF. The chain couples TRBV9 to TRBJ1-1; D not certain. The CDR3 loop spans 15 amino acids. Trimming removed 0 bases from V and 0 bases from J, with 9 bases in between. CDR1 is SGDLS, CDR2 YYNGEE, per germline. The whole variable domain, filled in from reference TRBV9 and TRBJ1-1, reads DSGVTQTPKHLITATGQRVTLRCSPRSGDLSVYWYQQSLDQGLQFLIQYYNGEERAKGNILERFSAQQFPDLHSELNLSSLELGDSALYFCASSVEAGMNTEAFFGQGTRLTVV.

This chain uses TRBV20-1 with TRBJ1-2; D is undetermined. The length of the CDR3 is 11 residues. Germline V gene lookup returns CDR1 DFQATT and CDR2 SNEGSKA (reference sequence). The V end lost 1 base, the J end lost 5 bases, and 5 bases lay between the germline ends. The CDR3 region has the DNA TGCAGTGCTAGAGGCCAGTATGGCTACACCTTC. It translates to CSARGQYGYTF.

Here the CDR3 reads CASSLETGESTDTQYF. The CDR3 nucleotides read TGTGCCAGCAGCTTAGAGACAGGGGAGAGCACAGATACGCAGTATTTT. The chain has TRBV7-9 and TRBJ2-3; 8 bases are a match to TRBD1. V dropped 1 base and J dropped 0; count of bases not matched to a gene: 3. The V gene's germline CDR1 is SEHNR and CDR2 FQNEAQ (reference sequence). The CDR3 is made up of 16 amino acids.

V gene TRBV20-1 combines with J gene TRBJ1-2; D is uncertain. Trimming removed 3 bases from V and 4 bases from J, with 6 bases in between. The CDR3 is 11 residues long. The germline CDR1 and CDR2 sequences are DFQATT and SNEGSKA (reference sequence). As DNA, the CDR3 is TGCAGTGCTAGCTTAGTCTATGGCTACACCTTC. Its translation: CSASLVYGYTF.

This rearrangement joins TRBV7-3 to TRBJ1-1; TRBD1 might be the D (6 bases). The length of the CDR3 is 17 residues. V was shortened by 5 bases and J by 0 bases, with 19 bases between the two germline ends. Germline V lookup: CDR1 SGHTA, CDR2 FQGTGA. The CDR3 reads CASSAYLTGSMNTEAFF. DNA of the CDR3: TGTGCCAGCAGCGCCTACCTGACAGGCAGCATGAACACTGAAGCTTTCTTT.

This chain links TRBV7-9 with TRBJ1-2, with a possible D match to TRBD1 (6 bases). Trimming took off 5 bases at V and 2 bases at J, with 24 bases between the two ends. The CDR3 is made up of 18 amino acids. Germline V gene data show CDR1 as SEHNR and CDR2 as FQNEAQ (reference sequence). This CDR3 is CASSLGKNTGWVNYGYTF. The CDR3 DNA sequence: TGTGCCAGCAGCCTTGGGAAGAATACAGGGTGGGTAAACTATGGCTACACCTTC.

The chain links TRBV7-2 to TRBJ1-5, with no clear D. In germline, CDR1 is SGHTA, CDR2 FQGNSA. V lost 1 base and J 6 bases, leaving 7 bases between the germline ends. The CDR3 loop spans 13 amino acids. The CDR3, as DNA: TGTGCCAGCAGCTTAGACTGGAGTCAGCCCCAGCATTTT. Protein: CASSLDWSQPQHF.

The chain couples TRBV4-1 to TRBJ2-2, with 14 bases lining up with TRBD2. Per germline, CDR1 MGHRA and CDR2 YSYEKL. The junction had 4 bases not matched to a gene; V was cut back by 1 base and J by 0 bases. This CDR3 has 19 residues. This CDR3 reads CASSQGRLAGGSNTGELFF. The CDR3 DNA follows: TGCGCCAGCAGCCAAGGCCGACTAGCGGGGGGGTCGAACACCGGGGAGCTGTTTTTT.

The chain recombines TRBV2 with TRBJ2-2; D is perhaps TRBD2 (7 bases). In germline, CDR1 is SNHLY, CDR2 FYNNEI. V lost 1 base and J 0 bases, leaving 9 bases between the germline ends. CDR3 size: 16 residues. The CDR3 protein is CASSEGGGSNTGELFF. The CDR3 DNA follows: TGTGCCAGCAGTGAAGGGGGGGGCTCGAACACCGGGGAGCTGTTTTTT.

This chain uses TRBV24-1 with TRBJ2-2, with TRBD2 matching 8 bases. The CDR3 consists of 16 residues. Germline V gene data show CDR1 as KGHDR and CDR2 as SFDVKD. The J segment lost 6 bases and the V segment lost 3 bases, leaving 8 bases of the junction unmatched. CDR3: CATSDPGGAGPGELFF. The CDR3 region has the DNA TGTGCCACCAGTGATCCGGGGGGGGCTGGGCCCGGGGAGCTGTTTTTT.

The CDR3 DNA follows: TGCGCCAGCAGCCAAGAAGGGCAGGGCACTGAAGCTTTCTTT. Amino acid sequence: CASSQEGQGTEAFF. This chain connects TRBV4-3 to TRBJ1-1; D is possibly TRBD1 (5 bases). V was trimmed by 0 bases and J by 4 bases, leaving 9 bases between them. The CDR3 has 14 amino acids. Germline V CDR1 and CDR2: LGHNA, YSLEER.

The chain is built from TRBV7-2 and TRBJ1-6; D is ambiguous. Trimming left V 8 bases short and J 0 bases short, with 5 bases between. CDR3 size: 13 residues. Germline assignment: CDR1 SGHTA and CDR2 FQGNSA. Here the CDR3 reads CASSYSYNSPLHF. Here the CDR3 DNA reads TGTGCCAGCTCCTACTCCTATAATTCACCCCTCCACTTT.

The CDR3 sequence is CASSPRREQETQYF. In DNA form, the CDR3 reads TGTGCCAGCTCACCACGCAGGGAACAAGAGACCCAGTACTTC. The chain couples TRBV18 to TRBJ2-5; D possibly corresponds to TRBD1 (5 bases). The CDR3 length is 14 residues. The germline V gene encodes CDR1 KGHSH and CDR2 LQKENI. Trimming took 1 base from V and 2 from J, leaving 8 bases between them.